This T cell receptor (beta chain) stems from a study of OX40 agonist ivuxolimab in advanced cancers. Turning to the study itself: A mean age of 60 years, range roughly 23 to 85, was recorded, and 70% to 85% were male.

The method was immunoSEQ multiplex PCR; TCRdb's version includes in-frame clones alone and lacks a portion of them. The sample comprises over 85,000 clones, 93% of which are singletons, and about 0.3% rests with the top ten. Germline CDR1 and CDR2: SGDLS and YYNGEE. The CDR3 runs 15 residues. V dropped 0 bases and J dropped 0 bases, with 4 bases sitting between them. V gene TRBV9 combines with J gene TRBJ2-6; D not certain. This clonotype was sampled from an adult with an advanced solid tumor such as melanoma, head and neck, liver or kidney cancer. Material: CD4+ or CD8+ T cells sorted from blood, obtained in a trial of the OX40 agonist ivuxolimab. CDR3 loop: CASSVASSGANVLTF. Here the CDR3 DNA reads TGTGCCAGCAGCGTAGCCTCCTCTGGGGCCAACGTCCTGACTTTC. The full variable domain, completed using reference TRBV9 and TRBJ2-6, is DSGVTQTPKHLITATGQRVTLRCSPRSGDLSVYWYQQSLDQGLQFLIQYYNGEERAKGNILERFSAQQFPDLHSELNLSSLELGDSALYFCASSVASSGANVLTFGAGSRLTVL.